This paragraph covers one TCR beta chain sequence. This clonotype has a count of ten or more. The clone's antigen remains unknown. Base quality data are lacking; no much larger clone is found one base away. These data belong to a study of blood T cells in healthy people across ages (dated by TCRdb to between 2014 and 2017). Background on the whole study: Template switching captured roughly one uniquely barcoded TCR beta cDNA molecule per two T cells in model experiments. Using the same blood draw, the study looked at two additional independent replicas of 1 million unique cDNA reads for two donors, one aged 18 to 30 and the other aged 80 or older. Donors of different ages were randomly distributed across sequencing lanes to avoid experimental bias. Donors were grouped into four age groups: young (average approximately 15 years), middle-aged (under 40), aged (about 60) and long-lived (just over 80). To track age-related changes in TCR beta repertoire diversity, the study relied on deep sequencing normalized with unique cDNA molecular identifiers.

Donors were a few dozen systemically healthy Caucasian individuals from Russia aged roughly 6 to 90 years. Each donor gave about 9.7 milliliters of peripheral blood, drawn into EDTA-treated Vacutainer tubes. Ficoll-Paque density-gradient centrifugation was used to isolate PBMCs, with at least 6.5 million per sample. Trizol reagent was used to extract total RNA from PBMCs, with at least 5 micrograms per sample. The percentages of naive CD45RAhigh/CD27high T cells were determined by flow cytometry on a PBMC aliquot from every donor. Library preparation was by 5' RACE. The second PCR ran for about 7 to 11 cycles and used a J-beta primer mix along with a sample-barcoded 5' primer. Each TCR beta cDNA molecule received a unique molecular identifier from a template-switch 5' adaptor carrying 12 random nucleotides. Each sample yielded at least 3 million CDR3-containing paired-end reads. First-strand cDNA synthesis was performed from all RNA using the Mint cDNA synthesis kit, with priming by a TRBC-specific oligonucleotide. All cDNA was treated with uracil-DNA glycosylase and then went through a first 18-cycle PCR with the universal primers M1SS and BC2_uni_R. The authors' analysis ran thus. Each sample was normalized by randomly selecting 1 million high-quality reads, each carrying a distinct molecular identifier. Reads sharing molecular identifiers were discarded rather than binned into consensus sequences. MiTCR, set to a Q25 quality threshold and the strictest error-elimination algorithm, was used for CDR3 identification, clonotype clustering and error correction. Lower-bound total TCR beta diversity was estimated with a nonparametric unseen species model using Euler transformation. TCRdb reprocessing: public reads trimmed at Q25 with fastp, clones called with MiXCR, in-frame beta chains kept. Records with the same CDR3 protein are collapsed into one entry carrying the most frequent genes and DNA. Here the V and J calls rest on TCRdb's processing, not on the authors' analysis. The sample table lists roughly 1.9 million distinct CDR3 sequences, around 40% of them with a count of one. The top ten clonotypes cover about 23% of the sample.

Overall results and qualifications from the work: Compared with the aged group, the long-lived group had more naive CD4+ T cells, fewer expanded clones and increased TCR diversity, suggesting age selection. As age increased, observed TCR beta diversity per million T cells dropped in a roughly linear way, and a significant reduction was already evident by age 40. Since profiling was done on bulk unsorted PBMCs, naive and antigen-experienced compartments could not be conclusively compared. Because the CMV infection status of the donors was unknown, age-related changes in expanded clonotypes may potentially have been confounded. Estimates of total diversity from one million sequenced T cells were regarded as lower bounds and underestimates. Observed TCR beta diversity correlated strongly with the percentage of naive T cells measured by flow cytometry.

Input material: blood. The sequence was collected from a human donor in good health.

The CDR3 region: CASSVSYEQYF. Read as DNA, the sequence is TGTGCCAGCAGTGTCTCCTACGAGCAGTACTTC. This chain is built from TRBV6-1 and TRBJ2-7; no D gene is confidently identified. V is pared back by 4 bases and J by 0 bases, with 1 base lying between the germline termini. The CDR1 and CDR2 encoded by the germline V gene are MNHNS and SASEGT. Inclusive of the bounding cysteine and phenylalanine, the CDR3 is 11 residues long. Only the CDR3 part of the read is kept: 33 bases, read in frame from the first base.